One and the same sample provided the 22 T cell receptor beta chains below, sequenced in a study of T cell repertoires in cytomegalovirus infection (dated by TCRdb to between 2018 and 2020). Reads for this sample came from an Illumina HiSeq 1500. Through fastp at Q25 and MiXCR, TCRdb rebuilt clones from the public reads, retaining in-frame beta chains. Every CDR3 protein is listed once, alongside the most common genes and DNA of its rows. Recorded for this sample are fewer than 80,000 distinct CDR3 sequences; about 4% of them occurred a single time. The ten largest clones add up to approximately 4.6% of the sample. The sample was PBMCs. Source of these receptors: a human donor in good health (CMV status not recorded). Some clones in this sample may be carry-over from other donors' samples.

This clonotype was counted at least ten times. The chain employs TRBV5-6 and TRBJ2-7, with D unclear. Germline-derived CDR1 and CDR2 are SGHDT and YYEEEE. With 2 bases removed from V and 0 bases from J, the gap between germline ends came to 6 bases. The CDR3 has 13 residues. CDR3 DNA sequence: TGTGCCAGCAGCTTCCAGAACTCCTACGAGCAGTACTTC. Its translation is CASSFQNSYEQYF. Complete variable domain (other parts from reference TRBV5-6 and TRBJ2-7): DAGVTQSPTHLIKTRGQQVTLRCSPKSGHDTVSWYQQALGQGPQFIFQYYEEEERQRGNFPDRFSGHQFPNYSSELNVNALLLGDSALYLCASSFQNSYEQYFGPGTRLTVT.

This clonotype was observed at least ten times. This chain uses TRBV7-2 with TRBJ2-7; no clear D. This CDR3 has 14 residues. The V and J ends lost 3 bases and 6 bases respectively, with 15 bases between them. The germline V gene encodes CDR1 SGHTA and CDR2 FQGNSA. The CDR3 region is CASSFATTTSEQYF. The CDR3 nucleotides read TGTGCCAGCAGCTTTGCAACGACGACGAGCGAGCAGTACTTC.

This clonotype was found many times. This chain uses TRBV29-1 with TRBJ2-5; D could derive from TRBD1 or TRBD2 (5 bases each). The CDR3 consists of 14 residues. The V gene lost 4 bases and the J gene lost 5 bases, with 17 bases spanning the gap. Germline V CDR1 and CDR2: SQVTM, ANQGSEA. The CDR3 DNA reads as TGCAGCGTTGTTTCGGGTGGGGGTTCGGAGACCCAGTACTTC. This sequence encodes CSVVSGGGSETQYF. Variable domain in full (rest from reference TRBV29-1 and TRBJ2-5): SAVISQKPSRDICQRGTSLTIQCQVDSQVTMMFWYRQQPGQSLTLIATANQGSEATYESGFVIDKFPISRPNLTFSTLTVSNMSPEDSSIYLCSVVSGGGSETQYFGPGTRLLVL.

This clonotype was counted only a few times. The chain recombines TRBV7-2 with TRBJ2-1; D gene uncertain. Trimming removed 5 bases from V and 0 bases from J, with 5 bases in between. The length of the CDR3 is 13 residues. Per the germline V gene, CDR1 is SGHTA and CDR2 is FQGNSA. The CDR3, as DNA: TGTGCCAGCAGCCCTTACTCCTACAATGAGCAGTTCTTC. Translation: CASSPYSYNEQFF.

This clonotype occurred many times. V gene TRBV12-3 or TRBV12-4 combines with J gene TRBJ2-3; 9 bases fit TRBD2. The V gene end was trimmed by 1 base and the J gene end by 2 bases; junction bases not matched to a gene: 1. This CDR3 is 15 amino acids long. CDR3 residues: CASSLGTSDTDTQYF. The CDR3 DNA reads as TGTGCCAGCAGTTTAGGGACTAGCGACACAGATACGCAGTATTTT.

The table lists this clonotype with many counts. The gene calls are TRBV25-1 and TRBJ2-5; D remains ambiguous. The CDR3 spans 15 residues. Germline loops: CDR1 MGHDK, CDR2 SYGVNS. V was cut by 1 base and J by 1 base, with 10 bases left in between. The DNA for the CDR3 is TGTGCCAGCAGTGAATTCGGTAGATTCCAAGAGACCCAGTACTTC. Translated, it gives CASSEFGRFQETQYF.

This clonotype was counted ten times or more. V gene TRBV20-1 combines with J gene TRBJ2-7; a weak D match, TRBD1 (5 bases). The germline gives CDR1 DFQATT, CDR2 SNEGSKA (reference sequence). V gave up 5 bases and J gave up 2 bases, with 16 bases separating them. The CDR3 length is 14 residues. CDR3 residues: CSASDRPLTYEQYF. The CDR3 region has the DNA TGCAGTGCTTCAGACAGACCTTTAACCTACGAGCAGTACTTC.

This clonotype was detected many times. The chain employs TRBV6-1 and TRBJ2-1, with 8 bases matching TRBD2. This CDR3 is 15 amino acids long. The germline V gene has CDR1 MNHNS and CDR2 SASEGT. The trim removed 9 bases at V and 6 bases at J, leaving 13 bases unmatched. As DNA, the CDR3 is TGTGCCAGTGGGATTACCGGGACTAGGGGCAATGAGCAGTTCTTC. As protein: CASGITGTRGNEQFF.

This clonotype was observed many times. This rearrangement joins TRBV6-2 or TRBV6-3 to TRBJ2-1, with TRBD2 as a possible D gene (5 bases). CDR1 is MNHEY, CDR2 SVGEGT, per germline. V lost 4 bases and J 2 bases, leaving 18 bases between the germline ends. The CDR3 has 17 amino acids. CDR3 amino acids: CASSSRASSLPYNEQFF. The CDR3 nucleotides are TGTGCCAGCAGTTCAAGGGCTTCTAGCTTACCCTACAATGAGCAGTTCTTC.

This clonotype was recorded many times. The V and J genes are TRBV7-2 and TRBJ2-1; 10 nucleotides align to TRBD2. The CDR3 totals 18 residues. Germline CDR1 SGHTA, CDR2 FQGNSA. Trimming removed 0 bases from V and 8 bases from J; junction bases left unmatched: 13. The CDR3 here is CASSLAGSSGGPRYEQFF. The CDR3, as DNA: TGTGCCAGCAGCTTAGCGGGCTCTAGCGGGGGCCCTAGGTATGAGCAGTTCTTC.

This clonotype was seen many times. This rearrangement joins TRBV19 to TRBJ1-5; D remains ambiguous. The CDR3 totals 15 residues. The germline V gene has CDR1 LNHDA and CDR2 SQIVND (reference sequence). Between the trimmed V and J ends, which lost 0 bases and 5 bases, there was a span of 11 bases. CDR3 sequence (DNA): TGTGCCAGTAGTATAGAAGGGCTATCCGATCAGCCCCAGCATTTT. This codes for CASSIEGLSDQPQHF.

At least ten counts were recorded for this clonotype. The J gene is TRBJ2-6, the V gene TRBV12-3 or TRBV12-4; 7 bases fit TRBD1. CDR3 length equals 18 residues. J lost 1 base, V lost 3 bases, and 9 bases had no gene match. DNA for the CDR3: TGTGCCAGCAGTTTTCTCGGAAGGGGGCCTTCTGGGGCCAACGTCCTGACTTTC. Translating gives CASSFLGRGPSGANVLTF.

At least ten counts were recorded for this clonotype. The chain recombines TRBV7-8 with TRBJ2-7; maybe TRBD2 (6 bases). The CDR3 contains 16 residues. From germline, CDR1 is SGHVS and CDR2 FQNEAQ. Trimming stripped 0 bases from V and 0 bases from J, with 12 bases between. CDR3 in DNA: TGTGCCAGCAGCTTAGCTGGGACTTCCCTCTCCTACGAGCAGTACTTC. Its translation is CASSLAGTSLSYEQYF.

Ten or more counts support this clonotype. This sequence joins TRBV7-9 and TRBJ2-1; TRBD1 agrees at 9 bases. J lost 6 bases, V lost 5 bases, and 11 bases had no gene match. Germline V gene data show CDR1 as SEHNR and CDR2 as FQNEAQ (reference sequence). The CDR3 totals 16 residues. This CDR3 reads CASSRRLGTGSNEQFF. CDR3 in DNA: TGTGCCAGCAGCCGACGCCTGGGGACAGGGAGCAATGAGCAGTTCTTC.

This clonotype was seen repeatedly, ten times or more. This chain uses TRBV28 with TRBJ1-2; no reliable D call. Germline V gives CDR1 MDHEN, CDR2 SYDVKM. Trimming removed 4 bases at V and 12 bases at J, with 12 bases between. The CDR3 has 11 amino acids. The CDR3 here is CASSSAVGNTF. As DNA, the CDR3 is TGTGCCAGCAGTTCTGCCGTGGGGAACACCTTC.

This clonotype was counted ten times or more. The chain uses TRBV7-2 and TRBJ1-5; 7 nucleotides line up with TRBD1. The length of the CDR3 is 13 residues. Germline CDR1 reads SGHTA; CDR2 reads FQGNSA. With 5 bases clipped from V and 7 bases from J, the junction kept 5 bases outside the gene matches. The CDR3 bases are TGTGCCAGCAGCGGAGACAGGGAACAGCCCCAGCATTTT. It translates to CASSGDREQPQHF.

Worth noting for this clonotype: A much more abundant neighbour one base away suggests this may be a read error. The chain is built from TRBV9 and TRBJ2-3; 9 nucleotides line up with TRBD2. CDR1 is SGDLS, CDR2 YYNGEE, per germline. This CDR3 is built from 14 residues. This CDR3 is CASSVRLAADTPYF. Written as DNA, the CDR3 is TGTGCCAGCAGCGTACGACTAGCGGCAGATACGCCGTATTTT. The variable domain in full, with the rest retrieved from reference TRBV9 and TRBJ2-3, is DSGVTQTPKHLITATGQRVTLRCSPRSGDLSVYWYQQSLDQGLQFLIQYYNGEERAKGNILERFSAQQFPDLHSELNLSSLELGDSALYFCASSVRLAADTPYFGPGTRLTVL.

At least ten counts were recorded for this clonotype. The gene calls are TRBV2 and TRBJ1-2; 10 positions match TRBD1. This CDR3 region has 13 residues. Trimming cost V 7 bases and J 8 bases; bases outside gene matches: 7. Germline V gives CDR1 SNHLY, CDR2 FYNNEI. CDR3 in amino acids: CASISGTGVGYTF. The CDR3 DNA reads TGTGCCAGCATTTCCGGGACAGGGGTCGGCTACACCTTC.

This clonotype was seen repeatedly, ten times or more. The chain uses TRBV7-2 and TRBJ2-1; D remains unclear. The CDR3 runs to 18 residues. Germline-derived CDR1 and CDR2 are SGHTA and FQGNSA. V was pared by 0 bases and J by 2 bases, with 17 bases between. This CDR3 reads CASSLARRAELTYNEQFF. CDR3 sequence (DNA): TGTGCCAGCAGCTTAGCCAGGAGAGCCGAGCTAACCTACAATGAGCAGTTCTTC.

This clonotype was counted a few times. One base away lies a much larger clone, so this may be a sequencing read error. The chain uses TRBV19 and TRBJ2-3; a weak D match, TRBD2 (6 bases). CDR3 length equals 15 residues. From germline, CDR1 is LNHDA and CDR2 SQIVND (reference sequence). CDR3 in amino acids: CVSRPGVNPTDTQYF. CDR3 bases: TGTGTCAGTAGACCGGGAGTGAATCCCACAGATACGCAGTATTTT.

This clonotype was counted many times. V usage is TRBV14 and J usage is TRBJ1-2, with D perhaps matching TRBD1 (5 bases). Trimming cost V 1 base and J 3 bases, with 15 bases left between them. The CDR3 is 16 amino acids. Germline assignment: CDR1 SGHDN and CDR2 FVKESK. The CDR3 nucleotides are TGTGCCAGCAGCCAAGTAGGGGAGAGAGGCTACTATGGCTACACCTTC. This codes for CASSQVGERGYYGYTF.

This clonotype has ten or more counts. The chain combines TRBV12-3 or TRBV12-4 with TRBJ1-2; no reliable D call. The CDR3 is 12 residues long. The V end was cut by 5 bases, the J end by 4 bases, with 8 bases between. The CDR3 sequence: CASSEFLYGYTF. DNA for the CDR3: TGTGCCAGCAGTGAGTTTCTCTATGGCTACACCTTC.